In its sample, the clone carrying this T cell receptor (beta chain) was seen a few times. The antigen remains unidentified. The sample comes from a study of T cell responses to AZD1222 COVID-19 vaccine. Study-level information: Second doses that came at about 4 or about 12 weeks were put together.

Overall study findings and caveats: The repertoires were collected only after the peak T cell response. Baseline seropositivity occurred in only 5 or 6 AZD1222 recipients. Clonal diversity may have been underestimated in mostly white British donors.

Libraries were prepared by immunoSEQ multiplex PCR; TCRdb keeps only in-frame clonotypes and omits some of them. This table has 85,000 to 120,000 clones, about four fifths appearing once. This CDR3 region has 16 residues. This chain links TRBV21-1 with TRBJ1-2; the table's D call, TRBD1, was not checked against the DNA. TRBV21-1 constitutes a pseudogene. The starting material was peripheral blood, obtained on day 0 of AZD1222 vaccination. This sequence was found in an adult in good health. The CDR3 region is CASSKDGRAFSYGYTF. For the CDR3, the DNA is TGTGCCAGCAGCAAAGACGGCAGGGCGTTTTCTTATGGCTACACCTTC.